Listed below are T cell receptor beta chains from one sample, sequenced in a study of T cell repertoires in cytomegalovirus infection. TCRdb processed the reads anew with MiXCR; each CDR3 protein has one entry. The table records 200,000 to 300,000 distinct CDR3 sequences, roughly 13% of them present only once. Sequencing was carried out using PBMCs. All receptors derive from a human donor in good health (CMV status not recorded). Some clones in this sample may be carry-over from other donors' samples. CDR3s include the opening cysteine and the closing phenylalanine or tryptophan. The D gene is left open where the match is weak. Some rows mark clone size as missing; the rest say once, few, many or name a class of expanded clone.

TRBJ2-2 | TRBV6-1 | many | NA | TGTGCCAGCAGTTTTTTGGGAGTAAACACCGGGGAGCTGTTTTTT | CASSFLGVNTGELFF
TRBJ1-4 | TRBV7-2 | NA | TRBD1 | TGTGCCAGCAGCTTAGACAGGGGTTATAATGAAAAACTGTTTTTT | CASSLDRGYNEKLFF
TRBJ1-1 | TRBV20-1 | many | NA | TGCAGTGCTAGGGGGGTACCAGGGGCGAACACTGAAGCTTTCTTT | CSARGVPGANTEAFF
TRBJ2-3 | TRBV20-1 | NA | TRBD2 | TGCAGTGCTGGGGGACTACTTGGCACAGATACGCAGTATTTT | CSAGGLLGTDTQYF
TRBJ2-2 | TRBV12-3/TRBV12-4 | NA | NA | TGTGCCAGCAACGTACGGACTGTGAACACCGGGGAGCTGTTTTTT | CASNVRTVNTGELFF
TRBJ2-3 | TRBV4-3 | many | NA | TGCGCCAGCAGCCAAGCCGCGAAGGCGGAGGTCGCAGATACGCAGTATTTT | CASSQAAKAEVADTQYF
TRBJ2-2 | TRBV4-2 | NA | NA | TGTGCCAGCAGCGAAGTCGGGGTGAACACCGGGGAGCTGTTTTTT | CASSEVGVNTGELFF
TRBJ1-2 | TRBV7-2 | many | NA | TGTGCCAGCAGTTTTACAGATTCTAACTATGGCTACACCTTC | CASSFTDSNYGYTF
TRBJ2-2 | TRBV11-2 | many | NA | TGTGCCACAGGTGGAGGGGTCAACACCGGGGAGCTGTTTTTT | CATGGGVNTGELFF
TRBJ2-7 | TRBV6-2/TRBV6-3 | NA | NA | TGTGCCAGCAGTTACCGACTCTCGGGGTACGAGCAGTACTTC | CASSYRLSGYEQYF
TRBJ2-1 | TRBV5-1 | NA | NA | TGCGCCAGCCGCCGGGACGGGGGAGGTGAGCAGTTCTTC | CASRRDGGGEQFF
TRBJ1-2 | TRBV29-1 | NA | NA | TGCAGCGTTGAAGATTGCATGGGTGTTTGCTACACCTTC | CSVEDCMGVCYTF
TRBJ2-3 | TRBV4-1 | few | NA | TGCGCCAGCAGCCTAACTCCTAGGGGGATGACAGATACGCAGTATTTT | CASSLTPRGMTDTQYF
TRBJ1-1 | TRBV20-1 | NA | NA | TGCAGTGCCCCGGGACGGAGATTGAACACTGAAGCTTTCTTT | CSAPGRRLNTEAFF
TRBJ2-1 | TRBV12-3/TRBV12-4 | few | TRBD2 | TGTGCCAACAGACTAGCGGGAGCCCCGCTAAACAATGAGCAGTTCTTC | CANRLAGAPLNNEQFF
TRBJ1-1 | TRBV20-1 | few | TRBD1 | TGCAGTGCTAGATCTTTCCCCGGGACAGGGATTGATGAAGCTTTCTTT | CSARSFPGTGIDEAFF
TRBJ1-5 | TRBV12-3/TRBV12-4 | many | NA | TGTGCCAGCTCGCACTATGTACTGGGGGGCCGAAGGGTCGGGTATCAGCCCCAGCATTTT | CASSHYVLGGRRVGYQPQHF
TRBJ1-2 | TRBV7-9 | many | NA | TGTGCCAGCAGCTTACCCGACGGGTACTATGGCTACACCTTC | CASSLPDGYYGYTF
TRBJ2-7 | TRBV28 | NA | TRBD1 | TGTGCCAGCAGCCTAACAGGGGGGTGGTACGAGCAGTACTTC | CASSLTGGWYEQYF
TRBJ2-3 | TRBV20-1 | NA | TRBD2 | TGCAGTGCTATTTTACTAGCGGGGGGCCCAGATACGCAGTATTTT | CSAILLAGGPDTQYF
TRBJ2-7 | TRBV29-1 | many | NA | TGCAGCGTTTGGGTGGGGGCCTACGAGCAGTACTTC | CSVWVGAYEQYF
TRBJ1-5 | TRBV7-8 | many | NA | TGTGCCAGCAGCTACGACGGATTCAATCAGCCCCAGCATTTT | CASSYDGFNQPQHF
TRBJ2-2 | TRBV10-3 | NA | NA | TGTGCCATCAGTGAGCTCGCAGCAGGGGACACCGGGGAGCTGTTTTTT | CAISELAAGDTGELFF
TRBJ2-3 | TRBV7-2 | many | NA | TGTGCCAGCAGCCCACGGAGCCTCCCAGATACGCAGTATTTT | CASSPRSLPDTQYF
TRBJ2-1 | TRBV4-2 | many | TRBD1 | TGTGCCAGCAGCCAAGATTGGTCGGGACAGGCGTACAATGAGCAGTTCTTC | CASSQDWSGQAYNEQFF
TRBJ2-7 | TRBV28 | NA | NA | TGTGCCAGCAGGGTTACAGGCTTCAACGCACCCTACGAGCAGTACTTC | CASRVTGFNAPYEQYF
TRBJ2-1 | TRBV7-3 | many | NA | TGTGCCAGCAGCCGTGGACGGTCTTCCTACAATGAGCAGTTCTTC | CASSRGRSSYNEQFF
TRBJ2-5 | TRBV7-2 | few | NA | TGTGCCAGCAGCTTAAGAGGGTCGGCATCAGAGACCCAGTACTTC | CASSLRGSASETQYF
TRBJ2-1 | TRBV11-1 | many | NA | TGTGCCAGCAGCTTACTGTTGAATGAGCAGTTCTTC | CASSLLLNEQFF
TRBJ2-1 | TRBV23-1 | NA | NA | TGCGCCAGCAGTCTCGCTAGGTGGGGTTGCCTCCACAATGAGCAGTTCTTC | CASSLARWGCLHNEQFF
TRBJ2-7 | TRBV18 | few | NA | TGTGCCAGCTCACTTTCTGCGAACTACGAGCAGTACTTC | CASSLSANYEQYF
TRBJ2-3 | TRBV7-3 | many | TRBD2 | TGTGCCAGCAGCTTAAGGCCTAGCGGGGGTAACACAGATACGCAGTATTTT | CASSLRPSGGNTDTQYF
TRBJ2-1 | TRBV28 | many | TRBD1 | TGTGCCAGCAGTCGTTATGGGACAGGTTATTACAATGAGCAGTTCTTC | CASSRYGTGYYNEQFF
TRBJ2-7 | TRBV6-2/TRBV6-3 | few | TRBD1 | TGTGCCAGCAGGGGACAGGGGAACGAGCAGTACTTC | CASRGQGNEQYF
TRBJ2-1 | TRBV18 | many | NA | TGTGCCAGCTCACCAGCGGGTAGCGACAATGAGCAGTTCTTC | CASSPAGSDNEQFF
TRBJ2-3 | TRBV18 | NA | TRBD2 | TGTGCCAGCTCACCAGATAGCGGGAGGCACACAGATACGCAGTATTTT | CASSPDSGRHTDTQYF
TRBJ2-1 | TRBV7-6 | NA | TRBD1 | TGTGCCAGCAGCTTAGCAGTGGGACAGGGGCGGTTCTTC | CASSLAVGQGRFF
TRBJ2-7 | TRBV14 | few | TRBD2 | TGTGCCAGCAGCCCGGGAGGTGCCGAGCAGTACTTC | CASSPGGAEQYF
TRBJ2-1 | TRBV6-6 | NA | TRBD2 | TGTGCCAGCAGTTACTCCTACGAGGCGGGAGGGCCCTCCTACAATGAGCAGTTCTTC | CASSYSYEAGGPSYNEQFF
TRBJ2-7 | TRBV20-1 | few | TRBD2 | TGCAGTGCTAGTGGGGTAGCGGGCGCCTCCTACGAGCAGTACTTC | CSASGVAGASYEQYF
TRBJ2-3 | TRBV20-1 | NA | TRBD2 | TGCAGTGCTAGGGCCGAGCGGGGAGGAATGTATTTT | CSARAERGGMYF
TRBJ1-2 | TRBV4-2 | NA | NA | TGTGCCAGCAGCCAAGAGCCCCGGACAGCCAATAACTATGGCTACACCTTC | CASSQEPRTANNYGYTF